This T cell receptor beta chain originates from a study of cytomegalovirus exposure and HLA in healthy donors. Points from the study as a whole: Among TCR beta chains of equal frequency, HLA-associated ones were more clonally expanded in a later analysis.

As concerns this clone: The antigen is not known.

The CDR3 has 14 residues. CDR1 and CDR2 from the germline V gene are SGHDT and YYEEEE. PCR used 60 Vbeta primers and 13 Jbeta primers. TCRdb's table, derived via immunoSEQ multiplex PCR, lists solely in-frame clones and lacks some. The sample includes 150,000 to 200,000 clones, approximately 80% of them seen just once. Sample: PBMCs. The chain carries TRBV5-6 and TRBJ2-5; D is ambiguous. The DNA matches TRBJ2-7 better at its end, which makes the J call doubtful. This clonotype was obtained from a woman aged 40 to 49 in good health and CMV-seronegative. The CDR3 coding sequence is TGTGCCAGCAGCTTGGTGCTTTTTCCCTACGAGCAGTACTTC. This codes for CASSLVLFPYEQYF.